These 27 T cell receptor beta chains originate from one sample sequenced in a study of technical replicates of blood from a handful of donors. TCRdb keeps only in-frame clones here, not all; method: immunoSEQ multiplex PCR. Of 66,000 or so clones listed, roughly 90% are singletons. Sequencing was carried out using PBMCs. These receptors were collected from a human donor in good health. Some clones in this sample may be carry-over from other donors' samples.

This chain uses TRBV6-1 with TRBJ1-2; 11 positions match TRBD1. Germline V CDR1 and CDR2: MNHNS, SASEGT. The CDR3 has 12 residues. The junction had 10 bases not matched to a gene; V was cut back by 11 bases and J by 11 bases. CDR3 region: CASRGTGGEYTF. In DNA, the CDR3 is TGTGCCTCGAGGGGGACAGGGGGGGAGTACACCTTC.

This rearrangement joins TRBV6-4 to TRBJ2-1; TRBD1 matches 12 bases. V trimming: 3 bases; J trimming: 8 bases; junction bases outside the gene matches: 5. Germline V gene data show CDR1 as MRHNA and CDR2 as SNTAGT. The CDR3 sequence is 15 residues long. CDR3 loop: CASSEGQGALDEQFF. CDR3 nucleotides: TGTGCCAGCAGTGAGGGACAGGGGGCTTTGGATGAGCAGTTCTTC.

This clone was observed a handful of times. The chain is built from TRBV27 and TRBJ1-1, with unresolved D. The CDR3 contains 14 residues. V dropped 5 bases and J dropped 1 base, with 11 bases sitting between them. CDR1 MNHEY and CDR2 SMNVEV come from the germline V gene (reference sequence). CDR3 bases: TGTGCCAGCAGTCGAGAGGCCCCGAACACTGAAGCTTTCTTT. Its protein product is CASSREAPNTEAFF.

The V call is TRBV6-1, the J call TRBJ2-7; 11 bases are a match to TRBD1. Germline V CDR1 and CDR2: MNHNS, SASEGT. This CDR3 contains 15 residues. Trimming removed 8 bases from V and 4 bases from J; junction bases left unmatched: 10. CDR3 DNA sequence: TGTGCCAGCCTTTTGGGCGGGACAGGGGGGTACGAGCAGTACTTC. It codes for CASLLGGTGGYEQYF.

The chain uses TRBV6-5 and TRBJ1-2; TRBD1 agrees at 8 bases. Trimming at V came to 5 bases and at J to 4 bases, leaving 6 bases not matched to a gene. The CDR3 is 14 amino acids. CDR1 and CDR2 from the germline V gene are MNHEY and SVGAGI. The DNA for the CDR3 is TGTGCCAGCAGTCCGGGACAGGCCCCCTATGGCTACACCTTC. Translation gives CASSPGQAPYGYTF.

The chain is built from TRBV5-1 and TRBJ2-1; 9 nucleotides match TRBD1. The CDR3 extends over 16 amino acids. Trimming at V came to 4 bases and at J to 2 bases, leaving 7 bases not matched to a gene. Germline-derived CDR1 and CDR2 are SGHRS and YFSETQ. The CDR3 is CASSENRGLPYNEQFF. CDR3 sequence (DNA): TGCGCCAGCAGCGAAAACAGGGGGCTGCCCTACAATGAGCAGTTCTTC. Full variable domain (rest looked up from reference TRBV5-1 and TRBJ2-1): KAGVTQTPRYLIKTRGQQVTLSCSPISGHRSVSWYQQTPGQGLQFLFEYFSETQRNKGNFPGRFSGRQFSNSRSEMNVSTLELGDSALYLCASSENRGLPYNEQFFGPGTRLTVL.

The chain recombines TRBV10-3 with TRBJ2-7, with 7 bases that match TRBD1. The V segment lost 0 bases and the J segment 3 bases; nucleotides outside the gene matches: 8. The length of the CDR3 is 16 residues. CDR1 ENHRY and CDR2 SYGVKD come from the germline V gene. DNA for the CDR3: TGTGCCATCAGTGAGTCTTGGGACAGTCAACTCTACGAGCAGTACTTC. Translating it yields CAISESWDSQLYEQYF.

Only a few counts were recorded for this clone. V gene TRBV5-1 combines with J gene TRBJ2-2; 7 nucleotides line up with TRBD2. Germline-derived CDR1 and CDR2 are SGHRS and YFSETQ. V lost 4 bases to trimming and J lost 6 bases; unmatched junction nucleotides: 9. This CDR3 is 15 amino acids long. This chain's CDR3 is CASSGLDTSAGELFF. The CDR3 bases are TGCGCCAGCAGCGGCCTTGACACTAGCGCCGGGGAGCTGTTTTTT.

CDR3 sequence reads: CASSLVGGQETQYF. In DNA, the CDR3 is TGTGCCAGCAGCTTGGTGGGGGGCCAAGAGACCCAGTACTTC. J is TRBJ2-5 and V is TRBV5-5; the D gene is possibly TRBD2 (6 bases). The V gene lost 0 bases and the J gene lost 1 base, with 7 bases spanning the gap. CDR3 length: 14 amino acids. The germline CDR1 and CDR2 sequences are SGHKS and YYEKEE (reference sequence).

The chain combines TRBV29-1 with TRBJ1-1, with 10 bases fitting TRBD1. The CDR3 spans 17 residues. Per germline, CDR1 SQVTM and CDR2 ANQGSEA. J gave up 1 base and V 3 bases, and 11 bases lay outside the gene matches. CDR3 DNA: TGCAGCGTTGAGCTGACAGGGGGCCTGGTTGGGAACACTGAAGCTTTCTTT. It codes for CSVELTGGLVGNTEAFF. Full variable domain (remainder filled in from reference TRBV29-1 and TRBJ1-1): SAVISQKPSRDICQRGTSLTIQCQVDSQVTMMFWYRQQPGQSLTLIATANQGSEATYESGFVIDKFPISRPNLTFSTLTVSNMSPEDSSIYLCSVELTGGLVGNTEAFFGQGTRLTVV.

The CDR3 sequence: CASRSQGSAQPQHF. The CDR3 nucleotides read TGTGCCAGTAGATCACAGGGGTCAGCTCAGCCCCAGCATTTT. The chain is built from TRBV19 and TRBJ1-5, with 7 bases aligning to TRBD1. V was clipped by 6 bases and J by 6 bases; unmatched bases: 8. Germline values: CDR1 LNHDA, CDR2 SQIVND (reference sequence). The CDR3 contains 14 residues.

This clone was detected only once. Here the CDR3 reads CASSLAGDWNYGYTF. The CDR3 DNA follows: TGTGCCAGCAGCTTGGCAGGGGATTGGAACTATGGCTACACCTTC. The chain is built from TRBV5-5 and TRBJ1-2; TRBD1 is a possible D gene (6 bases). The CDR3 is made up of 15 amino acids. Germline V gives CDR1 SGHKS, CDR2 YYEKEE (reference sequence). Trimming removed 0 bases at V and 2 bases at J, with 11 bases between.

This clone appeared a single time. CDR3 DNA: TGTGCCAGCAGCTTGGTTAGCGGGAGCAATGAGCAGTTCTTC. As protein: CASSLVSGSNEQFF. The chain couples TRBV11-1 to TRBJ2-1; 9 bases are shared with TRBD2. The V segment lost 3 bases and the J segment 6 bases; nucleotides outside the gene matches: 3. The CDR3 spans 14 residues. Germline assignment: CDR1 SGHAT and CDR2 FQDESV (reference sequence).

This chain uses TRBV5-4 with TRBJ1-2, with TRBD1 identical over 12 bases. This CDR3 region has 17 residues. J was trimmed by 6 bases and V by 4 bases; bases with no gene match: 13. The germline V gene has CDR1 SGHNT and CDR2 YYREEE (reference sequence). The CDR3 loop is CASSIRDRGRGFNGYTF. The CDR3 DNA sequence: TGTGCCAGCAGCATAAGGGACAGGGGGCGTGGATTTAATGGCTACACCTTC. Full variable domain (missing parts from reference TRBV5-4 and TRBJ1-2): ETGVTQSPTHLIKTRGQQVTLRCSSQSGHNTVSWYQQALGQGPQFIFQYYREEENGRGNFPPRFSGLQFPNYSSELNVNALELDDSALYLCASSIRDRGRGFNGYTFGSGTRLTVV.

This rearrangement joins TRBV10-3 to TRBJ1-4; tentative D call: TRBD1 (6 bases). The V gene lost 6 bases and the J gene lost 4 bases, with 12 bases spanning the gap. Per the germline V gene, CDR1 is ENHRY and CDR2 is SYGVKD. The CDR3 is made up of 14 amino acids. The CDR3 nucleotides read TGTGCCATCAGGGCGACAGGATTTAATGAAAAACTGTTTTTT. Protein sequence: CAIRATGFNEKLFF.

The CDR3 nucleotides are TGTGCCAGCAGCTCCTACGTAAGACCACAGGGAAATGAGCAGTTCTTC. Translated: CASSSYVRPQGNEQFF. The chain is built from TRBV5-8 and TRBJ2-1, with D possibly being TRBD1 (6 bases). Trimming removed 3 bases at V and 7 bases at J, with 20 bases between. The CDR3 is 16 residues long. Germline V gene sequence: CDR1 SGHTS, CDR2 YDEGEE. Supplemented by reference TRBV5-8 and TRBJ2-1, the full variable domain reads EAGVTQSPTHLIKTRGQQATLRCSPISGHTSVYWYQQALGLGLQFLLWYDEGEERNRGNFPPRFSGRQFPNYSSELNVNALELEDSALYLCASSSYVRPQGNEQFFGPGTRLTVL.

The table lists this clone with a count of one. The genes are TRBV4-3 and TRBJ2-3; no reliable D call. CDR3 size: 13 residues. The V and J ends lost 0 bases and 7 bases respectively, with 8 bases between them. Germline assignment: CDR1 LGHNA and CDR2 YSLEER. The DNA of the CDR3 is TGCGCCAGCAGCCAAGAGGGCATGCATACGCAGTATTTT. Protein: CASSQEGMHTQYF.

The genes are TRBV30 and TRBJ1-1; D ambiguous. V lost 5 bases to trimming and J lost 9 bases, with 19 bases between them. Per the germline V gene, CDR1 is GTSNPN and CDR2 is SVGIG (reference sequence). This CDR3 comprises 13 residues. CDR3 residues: CAWFSHRSIKAFF. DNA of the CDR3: TGTGCCTGGTTCTCCCATCGGAGTATTAAAGCTTTCTTT.

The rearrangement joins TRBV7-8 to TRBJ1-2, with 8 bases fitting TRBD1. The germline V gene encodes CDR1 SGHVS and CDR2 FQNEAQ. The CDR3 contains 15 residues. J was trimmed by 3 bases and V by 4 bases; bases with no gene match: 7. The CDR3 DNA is TGTGCCAGCAGCTCATCCTGGACAGGGCACTATGGCTACACCTTC. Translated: CASSSSWTGHYGYTF.

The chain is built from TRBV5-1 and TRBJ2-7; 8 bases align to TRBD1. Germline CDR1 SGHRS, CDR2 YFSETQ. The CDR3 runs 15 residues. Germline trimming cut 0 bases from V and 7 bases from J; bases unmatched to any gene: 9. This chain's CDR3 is CASSLGRQGAGEQYF. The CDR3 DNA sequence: TGCGCCAGCAGCTTGGGAAGGCAGGGGGCGGGGGAGCAGTACTTC.

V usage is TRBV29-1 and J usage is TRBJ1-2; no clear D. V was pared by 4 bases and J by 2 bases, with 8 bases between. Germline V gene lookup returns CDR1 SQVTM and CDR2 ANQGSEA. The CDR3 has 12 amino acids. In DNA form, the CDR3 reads TGCAGCGTTGTGGGCCGAAACTATGGCTACACCTTC. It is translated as CSVVGRNYGYTF.

The CDR3 reads CASSQANTGSDTQYF. In DNA, the CDR3 is TGCGCCAGCAGCCAAGCTAACACGGGTTCAGATACGCAGTATTTT. V gene TRBV4-1 combines with J gene TRBJ2-3, with D unclear. V was clipped by 1 base and J by 4 bases, with 12 bases between them. The CDR3 sequence is 15 residues long. Germline lookup yields CDR1 MGHRA and CDR2 YSYEKL.

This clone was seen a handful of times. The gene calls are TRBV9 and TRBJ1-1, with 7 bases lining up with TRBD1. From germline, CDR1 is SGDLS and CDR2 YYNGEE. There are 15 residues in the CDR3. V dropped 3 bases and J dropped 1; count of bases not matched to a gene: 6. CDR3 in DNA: TGTGCCAGCAGCGCAACGCCAGGGGGGAACACTGAAGCTTTCTTT. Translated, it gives CASSATPGGNTEAFF.

The CDR3, as DNA: TGTGCCAGCAGTTTGACAGGCGAAGGCTACACCTTC. This encodes CASSLTGEGYTF. This chain uses TRBV6-5 with TRBJ1-2; a weak D match, TRBD1 (6 bases). Between the trimmed V and J ends, which lost 4 bases and 8 bases, there was a span of 11 bases. The CDR3 loop spans 12 amino acids. Germline CDR1 is MNHEY and CDR2 is SVGAGI.

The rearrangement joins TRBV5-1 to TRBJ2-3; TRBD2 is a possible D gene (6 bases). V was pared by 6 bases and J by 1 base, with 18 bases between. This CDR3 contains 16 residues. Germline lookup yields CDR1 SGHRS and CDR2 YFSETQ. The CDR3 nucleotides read TGCGCCAGCACCCGGACGGTTGGGACTGGCACAGATACGCAGTATTTT. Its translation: CASTRTVGTGTDTQYF.

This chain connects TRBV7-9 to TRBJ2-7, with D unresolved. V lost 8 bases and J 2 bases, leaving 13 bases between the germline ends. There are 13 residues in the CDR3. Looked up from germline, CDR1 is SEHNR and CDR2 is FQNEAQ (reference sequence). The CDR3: CASSETPTYEQYF. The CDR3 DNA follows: TGTGCCAGCTCAGAGACACCGACCTACGAGCAGTACTTC.

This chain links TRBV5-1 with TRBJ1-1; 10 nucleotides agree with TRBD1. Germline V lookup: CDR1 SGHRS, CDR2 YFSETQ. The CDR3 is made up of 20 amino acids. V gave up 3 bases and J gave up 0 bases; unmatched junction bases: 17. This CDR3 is CASSSPGQGSLGGMNTEAFF. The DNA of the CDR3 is TGCGCCAGCAGCTCGCCGGGACAGGGGTCTCTAGGAGGCATGAACACTGAAGCTTTCTTT.